This entry describes one T cell receptor beta chain. The target antigen is unknown. The data were taken from a study of shared clonotypes between healthy human individuals. Selected positively for CCR7 and CD45RO-negative, naive CD8 cells excluded terminally differentiated effector memory CD45RA+ cells. Libraries were prepared by immunoSEQ multiplex PCR; TCRdb keeps only in-frame clonotypes and omits some of them. The table records 800,000 or so clones, 90% to 97% of them present only once. Germline-derived CDR1 and CDR2 are MGHDK and SYGVNS. This CDR3 spans 13 amino acids. The V end lost 1 base, the J end lost 4 bases, and 7 bases lay between the germline ends. Findings of the study overall: What rarefaction showed was incomplete sorted-subset sequencing despite large depth.

The sequencing sample was made of naive CD8+ T cells sorted from blood. This receptor was obtained from a man younger than 40 in good health. The chain has TRBV25-1 and TRBJ1-1; the D is unclear. The CDR3 loop is CASSEFWATEAFF. The CDR3, as DNA: TGTGCCAGCAGTGAATTTTGGGCCACTGAAGCTTTCTTT.